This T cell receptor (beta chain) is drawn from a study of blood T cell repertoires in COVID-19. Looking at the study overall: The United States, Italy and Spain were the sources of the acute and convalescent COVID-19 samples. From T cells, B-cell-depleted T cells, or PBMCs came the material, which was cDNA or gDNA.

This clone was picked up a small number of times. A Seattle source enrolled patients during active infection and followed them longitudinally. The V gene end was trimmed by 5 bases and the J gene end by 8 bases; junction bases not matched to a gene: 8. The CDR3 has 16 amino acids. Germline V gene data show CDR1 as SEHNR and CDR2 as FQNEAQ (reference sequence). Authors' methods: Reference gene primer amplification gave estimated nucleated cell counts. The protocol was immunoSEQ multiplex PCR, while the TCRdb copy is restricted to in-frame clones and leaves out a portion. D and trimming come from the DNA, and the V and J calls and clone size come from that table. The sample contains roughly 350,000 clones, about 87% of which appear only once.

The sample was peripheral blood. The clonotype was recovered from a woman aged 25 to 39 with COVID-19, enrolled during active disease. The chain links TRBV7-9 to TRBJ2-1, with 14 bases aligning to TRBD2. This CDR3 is CASSPPGLAGVDEQFF. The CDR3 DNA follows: TGTGCCAGCAGCCCCCCGGGACTAGCGGGAGTGGATGAGCAGTTCTTC.